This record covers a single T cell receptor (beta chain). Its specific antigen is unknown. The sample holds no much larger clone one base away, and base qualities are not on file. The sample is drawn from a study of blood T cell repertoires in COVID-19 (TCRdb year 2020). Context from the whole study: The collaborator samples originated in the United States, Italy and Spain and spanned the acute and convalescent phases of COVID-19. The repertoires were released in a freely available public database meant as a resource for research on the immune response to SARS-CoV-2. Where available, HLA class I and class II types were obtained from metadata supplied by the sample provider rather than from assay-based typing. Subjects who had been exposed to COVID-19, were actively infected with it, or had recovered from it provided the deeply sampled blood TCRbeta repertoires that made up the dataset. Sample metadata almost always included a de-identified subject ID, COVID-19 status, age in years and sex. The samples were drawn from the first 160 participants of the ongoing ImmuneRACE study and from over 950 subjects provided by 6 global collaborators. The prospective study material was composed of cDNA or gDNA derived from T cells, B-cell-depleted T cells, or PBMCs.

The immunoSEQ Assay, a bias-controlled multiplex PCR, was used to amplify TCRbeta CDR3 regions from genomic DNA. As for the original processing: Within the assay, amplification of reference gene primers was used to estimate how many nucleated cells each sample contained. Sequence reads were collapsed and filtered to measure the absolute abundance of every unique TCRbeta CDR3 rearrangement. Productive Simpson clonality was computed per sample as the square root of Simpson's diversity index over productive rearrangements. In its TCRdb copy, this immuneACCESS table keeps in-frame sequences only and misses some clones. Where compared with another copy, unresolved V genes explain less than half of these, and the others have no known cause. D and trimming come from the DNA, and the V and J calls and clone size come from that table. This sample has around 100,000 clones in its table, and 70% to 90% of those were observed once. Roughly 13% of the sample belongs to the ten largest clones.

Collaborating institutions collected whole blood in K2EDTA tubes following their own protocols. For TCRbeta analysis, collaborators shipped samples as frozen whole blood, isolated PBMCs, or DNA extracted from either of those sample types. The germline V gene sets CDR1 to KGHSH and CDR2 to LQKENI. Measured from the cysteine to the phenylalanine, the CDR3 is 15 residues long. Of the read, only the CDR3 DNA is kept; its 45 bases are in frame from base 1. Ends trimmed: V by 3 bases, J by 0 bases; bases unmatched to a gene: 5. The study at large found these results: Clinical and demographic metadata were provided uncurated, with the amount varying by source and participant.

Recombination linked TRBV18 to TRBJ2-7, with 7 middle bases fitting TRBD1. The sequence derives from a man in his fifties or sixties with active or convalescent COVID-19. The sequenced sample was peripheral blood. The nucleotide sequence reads TGTGCCAGCTCACCCGAGACAGGGAGCTCCTACGAGCAGTACTTC. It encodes CASSPETGSSYEQYF.